This paragraph covers one T cell receptor (beta chain) sequence. Each CDR3 protein is one row after TCRdb ran MiXCR on the 5' RACE reads. There are fewer than 90,000 distinct CDR3 sequences in the sample; more than 5.5% occur only once, and around 35% lies in the top ten. Germline CDR1 LNHDA, CDR2 SQIVND (reference sequence). V shed 5 bases, J shed 5 bases, and the junction held 11 bases outside the gene matches. The CDR3 covers 17 residues. This entry belongs to a study of T cells after yellow fever vaccination. The chain is built from TRBV19 and TRBJ2-3; 12 bases are a match to TRBD2. The TCR originated in a man aged 18-30 years who received the YFV17D yellow fever vaccine. The starting material was CD8+ T cells sorted from PBMCs, obtained less than 6 days after the first yellow fever vaccination. The DNA of the CDR3 is TGTGCCAGTAGTCGACGGACTAGCGGGGACCTCGAAGATACGCAGTATTTT. Translating gives CASSRRTSGDLEDTQYF. Full variable domain (remainder filled in from reference TRBV19 and TRBJ2-3): DGGITQSPKYLFRKEGQNVTLSCEQNLNHDAMYWYRQDPGQGLRLIYYSQIVNDFQKGDIAEGYSVSREKKESFPLTVTSAQKNPTAFYLCASSRRTSGDLEDTQYFGPGTRLTVL.